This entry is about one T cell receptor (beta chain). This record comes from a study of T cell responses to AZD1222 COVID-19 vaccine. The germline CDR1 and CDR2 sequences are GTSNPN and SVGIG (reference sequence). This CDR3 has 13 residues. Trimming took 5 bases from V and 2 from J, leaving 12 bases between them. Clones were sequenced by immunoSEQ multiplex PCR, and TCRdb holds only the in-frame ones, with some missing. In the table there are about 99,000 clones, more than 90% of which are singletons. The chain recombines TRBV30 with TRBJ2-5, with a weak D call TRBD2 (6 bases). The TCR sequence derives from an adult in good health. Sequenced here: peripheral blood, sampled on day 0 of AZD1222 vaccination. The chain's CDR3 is CAWAGLPQETQYF. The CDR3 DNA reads TGTGCCTGGGCGGGACTTCCTCAAGAGACCCAGTACTTC.